Below are 28 T cell receptor beta chains sequenced from a single sample in a study of OX40 agonist ivuxolimab in advanced cancers. TCRdb's table, derived via immunoSEQ multiplex PCR, lists solely in-frame clones and lacks some. The repertoire consists of about 38,000 clones, with roughly 80% occurring once and the leading ten covering around 13%. The material was CD4+ or CD8+ T cells sorted from blood, obtained in a trial of the OX40 agonist ivuxolimab. These receptors originate from an adult with an advanced solid tumor such as melanoma, head and neck, liver or kidney cancer.

The chain uses TRBV7-2 and TRBJ2-3; TRBD2 is a possible D gene (5 bases). The V gene lost 0 bases and the J gene lost 2 bases, with 12 bases spanning the gap. This CDR3 spans 16 amino acids. Germline CDR1 SGHTA, CDR2 FQGNSA. In DNA, the CDR3 is TGTGCCAGCAGCTTAGCGGGAGCAGGAATCACAGATACGCAGTATTTT. Amino acid sequence: CASSLAGAGITDTQYF.

This clone was recorded a few times. The chain is built from TRBV6-5 and TRBJ2-1; TRBD2 might be the D (6 bases). The V gene lost 2 bases and the J gene lost 2 bases, with 10 bases spanning the gap. The CDR3 is made up of 15 amino acids. Germline V gene lookup returns CDR1 MNHEY and CDR2 SVGAGI. In DNA form, the CDR3 reads TGTGCCAGCAGTTACGGGACTGGGACCTACAATGAGCAGTTCTTC. It is translated as CASSYGTGTYNEQFF.

The V and J genes are TRBV2 and TRBJ1-4, with TRBD1 matching 10 bases. The germline gives CDR1 SNHLY, CDR2 FYNNEI. The CDR3 spans 15 residues. Trimming took 3 bases from V and 7 from J; bases not matched to a gene: 5. The CDR3 nucleotides are TGTGCCAGCAGTGACCGGGGGACAGGGGCTGAAAAACTGTTTTTT. Translation gives CASSDRGTGAEKLFF.

This clone turned up a few times. This rearrangement joins TRBV11-2 to TRBJ2-7; D gene ambiguous. V lost 4 bases to trimming and J lost 2 bases, with 0 bases between them. Germline V gene lookup returns CDR1 SGHAT and CDR2 FQNNGV. The CDR3 sequence is 10 residues long. CDR3 DNA sequence: TGTGCCAGCAGCTCCTACGAGCAGTACTTC. This translates into CASSSYEQYF.

This rearrangement joins TRBV29-1 to TRBJ2-5; TRBD1 might be the D (6 bases). This CDR3 region has 14 residues. Deletions cut 6 bases from V and 11 bases from J, with 25 bases between. The germline V gene has CDR1 SQVTM and CDR2 ANQGSEA. The CDR3 sequence: CSVGTSTNAGEQYF. The CDR3 DNA reads TGCAGCGTCGGGACGAGTACAAACGCAGGGGAGCAGTACTTC.

The V and J genes are TRBV19 and TRBJ1-1; TRBD1 agrees at 7 bases. The germline V gene encodes CDR1 LNHDA and CDR2 SQIVND (reference sequence). The V gene end was trimmed by 4 bases and the J gene end by 4 bases; junction bases not matched to a gene: 6. The CDR3 loop spans 14 amino acids. CDR3 in DNA: TGTGCCAGTAGTAAACAGGGGAGGGGCACTGAAGCTTTCTTT. Translated, it gives CASSKQGRGTEAFF.

This chain uses TRBV4-3 with TRBJ2-5; 7 bases fit TRBD2. Trimming at V came to 4 bases and at J to 3 bases, leaving 2 bases not matched to a gene. Germline V gene sequence: CDR1 LGHNA, CDR2 YSLEER. The CDR3 is made up of 13 amino acids. The CDR3: CASSRAGEETQYF. CDR3 sequence (DNA): TGCGCCAGCAGCCGGGCGGGAGAAGAGACCCAGTACTTC.

V is TRBV10-3 and J is TRBJ1-1; D might be TRBD1 (5 bases). V was clipped by 10 bases and J by 1 base, with 13 bases between them. The CDR3 spans 13 residues. Looked up from germline, CDR1 is ENHRY and CDR2 is SYGVKD. The CDR3: CATQQTGNTEAFF. The CDR3 DNA sequence: TGTGCCACCCAGCAAACAGGGAACACTGAAGCTTTCTTT.

This clone showed up just once. The rearrangement links TRBV7-2 to TRBJ2-7; 9 bases line up with TRBD2. V trimming: 2 bases; J trimming: 4 bases; junction bases outside the gene matches: 6. Germline CDR1 is SGHTA and CDR2 is FQGNSA. The CDR3 is 15 residues long. The DNA for the CDR3 is TGTGCCAGCAGCTTAAGCGGGAGGTTTTGGTACGAGCAGTACTTC. This sequence encodes CASSLSGRFWYEQYF. Filled out from reference TRBV7-2 and TRBJ2-7, the complete variable domain reads GAGVSQSPSNKVTEKGKDVELRCDPISGHTALYWYRQSLGQGLEFLIYFQGNSAPDKSGLPSDRFSAERTGGSVSTLTIQRTQQEDSAVYLCASSLSGRFWYEQYFGPGTRLTVT.

This chain connects TRBV18 to TRBJ1-1; D remains ambiguous. Trimming cost V 6 bases and J 3 bases, with 14 bases left between them. The CDR3 sequence is 14 residues long. Looked up from germline, CDR1 is KGHSH and CDR2 is LQKENI. In DNA, the CDR3 is TGTGCCAGCTCCACCGGGGTTGGGGACACTGAAGCTTTCTTT. It encodes CASSTGVGDTEAFF.

V gene TRBV27 combines with J gene TRBJ2-3; a possible D gene is TRBD2 (5 bases). The CDR3 totals 14 residues. The V end was cut by 5 bases, the J end by 3 bases, with 12 bases between. CDR1 is MNHEY, CDR2 SMNVEV, per germline (reference sequence). Here the CDR3 reads CASSLIRGTDTQYF. In DNA form, the CDR3 reads TGTGCCAGCAGTCTCATCCGGGGAACAGATACGCAGTATTTT.

This rearrangement joins TRBV5-4 to TRBJ2-2, with D tentatively TRBD2 (6 bases). CDR1 is SGHNT, CDR2 YYREEE, per germline (reference sequence). The V and J ends lost 0 bases and 0 bases respectively, with 6 bases between them. This CDR3 has 15 amino acids. CDR3 sequence reads: CASSLAGANTGELFF. CDR3 in DNA: TGTGCCAGCAGCTTGGCGGGAGCGAACACCGGGGAGCTGTTTTTT.

This sequence joins TRBV18 and TRBJ2-5, with 7 nucleotides matching TRBD1. The CDR3 covers 15 residues. Germline V lookup: CDR1 KGHSH, CDR2 LQKENI. The ends lost 3 bases at V and 5 bases at J; junction bases unmatched: 9. CDR3 DNA sequence: TGTGCCAGCTCACCTTTACCGGGACAGTCGGAGACCCAGTACTTC. Amino acid sequence: CASSPLPGQSETQYF. Variable domain in full (rest from reference TRBV18 and TRBJ2-5): NAGVMQNPRHLVRRRGQEARLRCSPMKGHSHVYWYRQLPEEGLKFMVYLQKENIIDESGMPKERFSAEFPKEGPSILRIQQVVRGDSAAYFCASSPLPGQSETQYFGPGTRLLVL.

V is TRBV6-1 and J is TRBJ1-2, with 7 bases identical to TRBD1. V lost 0 bases and J lost 4; bases outside the gene matches: 11. The CDR3 spans 17 residues. The germline V gene encodes CDR1 MNHNS and CDR2 SASEGT. The CDR3 spells CASSEAGLGTEVYGYTF. The CDR3 DNA reads TGTGCCAGCAGTGAAGCAGGCTTGGGGACAGAGGTCTATGGCTACACCTTC.

The chain is built from TRBV5-1 and TRBJ2-2, with D unresolved. Germline V gives CDR1 SGHRS, CDR2 YFSETQ. This CDR3 has 14 amino acids. V was shortened by 4 bases and J by 0 bases, with 7 bases between the two germline ends. The CDR3 protein is CASSPPANTGELFF. The CDR3 DNA reads as TGCGCCAGCAGCCCCCCAGCGAACACCGGGGAGCTGTTTTTT. Variable domain in full (rest from reference TRBV5-1 and TRBJ2-2): KAGVTQTPRYLIKTRGQQVTLSCSPISGHRSVSWYQQTPGQGLQFLFEYFSETQRNKGNFPGRFSGRQFSNSRSEMNVSTLELGDSALYLCASSPPANTGELFFGEGSRLTVL.

This chain's CDR3 is CASSEGQLLSGNTIYF. CDR3 coding DNA: TGTGCCAGCAGCGAGGGACAGCTCCTCTCTGGAAACACCATATATTTT. The chain has TRBV7-9 and TRBJ1-3; 7 nucleotides line up with TRBD1. Germline trimming cut 5 bases from V and 0 bases from J; bases unmatched to any gene: 7. Germline assignment: CDR1 SEHNR and CDR2 FQNEAQ (reference sequence). This CDR3 contains 16 residues.

The chain uses TRBV11-2 and TRBJ2-7; D is ambiguous. Germline CDR1 and CDR2: SGHAT and FQNNGV. V lost 1 base and J lost 0, with 4 bases in between. CDR3 length equals 13 residues. CDR3 nucleotide sequence: TGTGCCAGCAGCTTAGGGGCCTCCTACGAGCAGTACTTC. Its protein product is CASSLGASYEQYF.

The chain recombines TRBV14 with TRBJ2-7; TRBD2 matches 10 bases. V lost 3 bases, J lost 12 bases, and 5 bases stayed unmatched. The CDR3 covers 12 residues. Germline assignment: CDR1 SGHDN and CDR2 FVKESK. CDR3 loop: CASSQTLAGLYF. Written as DNA, the CDR3 is TGTGCCAGCAGCCAGACACTAGCGGGACTGTACTTC.

This chain uses TRBV28 with TRBJ2-6; the match to TRBD2 covers 7 bases. CDR1 and CDR2 (germline): MDHEN, SYDVKM. This CDR3 comprises 19 residues. The trim removed 2 bases at V and 0 bases at J, leaving 10 bases unmatched. The CDR3, as DNA: TGTGCCAGCAGTTTAGGGGGGGGACGCGAACTCTCTGGGGCCAACGTCCTGACTTTC. Encoded protein: CASSLGGGRELSGANVLTF.

The chain employs TRBV5-1 and TRBJ1-1; tentative D call: TRBD1 (6 bases). The CDR3 runs to 15 residues. Deletions cut 0 bases from V and 0 bases from J, with 9 bases between. Germline values: CDR1 SGHRS, CDR2 YFSETQ. The CDR3 region is CASSLGGTLNTEAFF. For the CDR3, the DNA is TGCGCCAGCAGCTTGGGGGGGACACTGAACACTGAAGCTTTCTTT.

This sequence joins TRBV11-2 and TRBJ2-1; 7 nucleotides agree with TRBD1. Germline values: CDR1 SGHAT, CDR2 FQNNGV. V trimming: 5 bases; J trimming: 8 bases; junction bases outside the gene matches: 3. The CDR3 sequence is 12 residues long. This CDR3 reads CASSPDRDEQFF. CDR3 nucleotides: TGTGCCAGCAGCCCCGACAGGGATGAGCAGTTCTTC.

The chain joins TRBV28 to TRBJ2-3; 11 positions match TRBD2. V gave up 4 bases and J gave up 4 bases; unmatched junction bases: 7. The CDR3 covers 16 residues. The germline gives CDR1 MDHEN, CDR2 SYDVKM. CDR3 coding DNA: TGTGCCAGCAGTTCGAAACTAGCGGGAGAAGCAGATACGCAGTATTTT. Translation gives CASSSKLAGEADTQYF.

This chain links TRBV7-9 with TRBJ1-1; D might be TRBD1 (5 bases). The V and J ends lost 8 bases and 4 bases respectively, with 11 bases between them. The length of the CDR3 is 12 residues. Per germline, CDR1 SEHNR and CDR2 FQNEAQ (reference sequence). DNA for the CDR3: TGTGCCAGCGGGGGGTCGAGCACTGAAGCTTTCTTT. Its translation: CASGGSSTEAFF. Supplemented by reference TRBV7-9 and TRBJ1-1, the full variable domain reads DTGVSQNPRHKITKRGQNVTFRCDPISEHNRLYWYRQTLGQGPEFLTYFQNEAQLEKSRLLSDRFSAERPKGSFSTLEIQRTEQGDSAMYLCASGGSSTEAFFGQGTRLTVV.

The V call is TRBV6-1, the J call TRBJ2-2; D unresolved. Germline V gene data show CDR1 as MNHNS and CDR2 as SASEGT. The V and J ends lost 4 bases and 6 bases respectively, with 3 bases between them. CDR3 length equals 11 residues. CDR3 residues: CASSGAGELFF. In DNA form, the CDR3 reads TGTGCCAGCAGTGGGGCCGGGGAGCTGTTTTTT.

The rearrangement uses TRBV27 and TRBJ2-2; D gene ambiguous. The ends were cut back, 5 bases at V and 2 bases at J, with 6 bases in the middle. Germline V lookup: CDR1 MNHEY, CDR2 SMNVEV (reference sequence). CDR3 length: 13 residues. CDR3 sequence reads: CASSPLNTGELFF. CDR3 coding DNA: TGTGCCAGCAGTCCTCTCAACACCGGGGAGCTGTTTTTT.

This clone was detected only a few times. This chain joins TRBV7-9 and TRBJ2-1, with D possibly being TRBD2 (6 bases). Per the germline V gene, CDR1 is SEHNR and CDR2 is FQNEAQ (reference sequence). The V end was cut by 7 bases, the J end by 6 bases, with 16 bases between. The CDR3 extends over 14 amino acids. CDR3 sequence reads: CASTQGRGINEQFF. In DNA form, the CDR3 reads TGTGCCAGCACCCAGGGTCGCGGGATCAATGAGCAGTTCTTC. The full variable domain, completed using reference TRBV7-9 and TRBJ2-1, is DTGVSQNPRHKITKRGQNVTFRCDPISEHNRLYWYRQTLGQGPEFLTYFQNEAQLEKSRLLSDRFSAERPKGSFSTLEIQRTEQGDSAMYLCASTQGRGINEQFFGPGTRLTVL.

This sequence joins TRBV28 and TRBJ2-7, with TRBD1 identical over 10 bases. The CDR3 sequence is 16 residues long. The V gene's germline CDR1 is MDHEN and CDR2 SYDVKM. The trim removed 6 bases at V and 3 bases at J, leaving 11 bases unmatched. CDR3 protein: CASSPSPGQGNYEQYF. CDR3 DNA sequence: TGTGCCAGCAGCCCTTCCCCGGGACAGGGGAACTACGAGCAGTACTTC.

The V and J genes are TRBV28 and TRBJ2-7; the match to TRBD1 covers 7 bases. This CDR3 region has 14 residues. Losses at the gene ends were 8 bases for V and 3 bases for J; bases not matched to a gene: 10. The V gene's germline CDR1 is MDHEN and CDR2 SYDVKM. CDR3: CASPKRDSYYEQYF. Here the CDR3 DNA reads TGTGCCAGCCCGAAAAGGGACAGTTACTACGAGCAGTACTTC.